The entry below describes one TCR beta chain. The antigen is unknown. The sample originates from a study of CD8 T cells in Susac syndrome. Reverse transcription used about 0.45 to 1 ug RNA and random hexamers. Coverage of TCR beta CDR3 amplification by immunoSEQ multiplex PCR extended to 54 Vbeta and 13 Jbeta. TCRdb itself ran the immunoSEQ multiplex PCR reads through MiXCR, one entry per CDR3 protein. The sample consists of just over 150,000 distinct CDR3 sequences, roughly 95% of them appearing once. Overall study results and limits: Individuals included in the TCR sequencing and HLA analysis were acknowledged by the study to be relatively few in number.

Germline V gene lookup returns CDR1 SGDLS and CDR2 YYNGEE. CDR3 length: 16 residues. Unmatched junction bases numbered 6, after V lost 0 bases and J lost 2 bases. TEMRA cells were FACS-enriched and CD8+ and CD4+ T cells negatively isolated. The TCR originated in a human donor with multiple sclerosis. This chain connects TRBV9 to TRBJ2-3, with 7 bases matching TRBD2. The sequenced sample consisted of CD8+ T cells from PBMCs. CDR3 in amino acids: CASSVGQAGPTDTQYF. The CDR3 DNA reads as TGTGCCAGCAGCGTAGGGCAAGCGGGGCCCACAGATACGCAGTATTTT.